Presented here are 2 T cell receptor beta chains from one specimen sequenced in a study of response to subunit inactivated influenza vaccine. TCRdb redid the calling of the RT-PCR reads with MiXCR, one entry per CDR3 protein. The table lists 650,000 to 800,000 distinct CDR3 sequences, around 14% of them singletons, with 6% to 7% in the top ten. Sequenced material: PBMCs from blood, taken 14 to 15 days before vaccination. These receptors all come from a man aged 45-65 years who received an inactivated influenza vaccine.

This clonotype was detected only a few times. The V and J genes are TRBV5-1 and TRBJ1-1, with D possibly TRBD1 on 5 matching bases. Germline loops: CDR1 SGHRS, CDR2 YFSETQ. The CDR3 runs to 14 residues. V lost 4 bases and J 5 bases, leaving 15 bases between the germline ends. CDR3 amino acids: CASSRRQSRTEAFF. The CDR3 DNA sequence: TGCGCCAGCAGCAGGAGACAGAGTAGAACTGAAGCTTTCTTT.

The CDR3 is CASSLGLAEHQYF. As DNA, the CDR3 is TGCGCCAGCAGCCTAGGACTAGCGGAGCACCAGTACTTC. The V gene is TRBV5-1, the J gene TRBJ2-7; TRBD2 aligns across 10 bases. CDR1 is SGHRS, CDR2 YFSETQ, per germline. CDR3 length: 13 amino acids. Unmatched junction bases numbered 8, after V lost 4 bases and J lost 10 bases.